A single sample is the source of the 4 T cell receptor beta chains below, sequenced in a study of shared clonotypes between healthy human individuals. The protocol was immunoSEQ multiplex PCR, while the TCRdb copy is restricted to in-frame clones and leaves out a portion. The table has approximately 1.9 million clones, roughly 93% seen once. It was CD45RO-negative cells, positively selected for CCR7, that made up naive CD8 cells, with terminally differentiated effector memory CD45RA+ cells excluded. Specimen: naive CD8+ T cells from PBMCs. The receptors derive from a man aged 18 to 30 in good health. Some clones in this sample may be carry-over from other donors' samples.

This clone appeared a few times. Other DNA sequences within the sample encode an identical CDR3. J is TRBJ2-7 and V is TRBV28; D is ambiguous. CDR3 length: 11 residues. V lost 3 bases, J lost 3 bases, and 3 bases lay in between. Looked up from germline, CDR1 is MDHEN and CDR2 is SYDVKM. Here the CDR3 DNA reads TGTGCCAGCAGTTTTCTCTACGAGCAGTACTTC. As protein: CASSFLYEQYF.

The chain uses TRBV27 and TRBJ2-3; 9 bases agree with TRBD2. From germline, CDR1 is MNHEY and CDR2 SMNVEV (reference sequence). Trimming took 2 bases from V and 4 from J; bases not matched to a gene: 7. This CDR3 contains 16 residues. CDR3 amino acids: CASSLRFLAGPDTQYF. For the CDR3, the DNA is TGTGCCAGCAGTTTAAGGTTCCTAGCGGGACCAGATACGCAGTATTTT.

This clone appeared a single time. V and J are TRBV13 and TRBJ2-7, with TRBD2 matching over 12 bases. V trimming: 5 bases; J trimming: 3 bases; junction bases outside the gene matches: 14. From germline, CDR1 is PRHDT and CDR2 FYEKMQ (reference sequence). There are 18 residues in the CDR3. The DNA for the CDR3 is TGTGCCAGCAGCCCATTGACTAGCGGGAGAGGGGAGGGCTACGAGCAGTACTTC. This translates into CASSPLTSGRGEGYEQYF.

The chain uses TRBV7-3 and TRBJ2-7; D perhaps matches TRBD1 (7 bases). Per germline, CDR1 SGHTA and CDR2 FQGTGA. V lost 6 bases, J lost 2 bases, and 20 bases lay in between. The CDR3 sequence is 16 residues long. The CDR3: CASRRGATGWAYEQYF. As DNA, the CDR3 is TGTGCCAGCAGGAGGGGGGCGACAGGGTGGGCCTACGAGCAGTACTTC.